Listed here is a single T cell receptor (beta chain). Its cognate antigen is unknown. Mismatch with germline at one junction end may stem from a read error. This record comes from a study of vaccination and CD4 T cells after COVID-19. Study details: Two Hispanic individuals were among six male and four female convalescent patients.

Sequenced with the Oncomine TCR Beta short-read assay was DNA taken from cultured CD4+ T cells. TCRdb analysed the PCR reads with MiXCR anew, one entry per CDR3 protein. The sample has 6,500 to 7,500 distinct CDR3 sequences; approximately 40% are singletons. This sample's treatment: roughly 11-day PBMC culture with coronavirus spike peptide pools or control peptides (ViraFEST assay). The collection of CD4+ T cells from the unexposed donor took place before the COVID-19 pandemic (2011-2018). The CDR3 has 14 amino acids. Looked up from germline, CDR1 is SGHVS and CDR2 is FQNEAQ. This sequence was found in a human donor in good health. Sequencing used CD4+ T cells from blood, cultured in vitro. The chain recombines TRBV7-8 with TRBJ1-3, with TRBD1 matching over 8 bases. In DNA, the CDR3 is TGTGCCAGCAGCCCGCAGGGGGCTGGAAACATCATATATTTT. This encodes CASSPQGAGNIIYF.